This paragraph covers one T cell receptor beta chain sequence. The antigen is undetermined. This PCR relied on a set of 60 Vbeta primers and 13 Jbeta primers. The repertoire was sequenced with immunoSEQ multiplex PCR; TCRdb's copy has only in-frame clones and lacks some. The table includes approximately 69,000 clones, 70% to 75% detected once. This entry comes from a study of cytomegalovirus exposure and HLA in healthy donors. Findings and caveats of the study: A later analysis found most CMV-associated TCR beta chains apparently HLA-restricted. Immune exposure information available was restricted to CMV serostatus.

The V gene's germline CDR1 is SQVTM and CDR2 ANQGSEA. V was trimmed by 7 bases and J by 3 bases, leaving 16 bases between them. The length of the CDR3 is 14 residues. Sequencing used PBMCs. This TCR was sampled from a woman in her 30s in good health and CMV-seropositive. The J gene is TRBJ2-1, the V gene TRBV29-1, with D possibly being TRBD2 (6 bases). CDR3 amino acids: CSGHGLPDYNEQFF. The CDR3 DNA reads as TGCAGCGGCCACGGACTACCGGACTACAATGAGCAGTTCTTC.